This paragraph reports one T cell receptor (beta chain). Its specificity is not known. This sample is part of a study of CD8+ T cells in alopecia areata. Germline V gives CDR1 GTSNPN, CDR2 SVGIG (reference sequence). J lost 5 bases, V lost 6 bases, and 3 bases had no gene match. CDR3 length equals 13 residues. The sequencing template was cDNA reverse transcribed from extracted RNA. TCRdb's table, derived via immunoSEQ multiplex PCR, lists solely in-frame clones and lacks some. The table shows almost 250,000 clones, with about 68% occurring only once. Collected material from alopecia areata patients comprised lesional scalp punch biopsies and peripheral blood. Isolation of CD4+ and CD8+ T cells from PBMCs was achieved by sorting. Study-wide results and limits: Alopecia totalis/universalis scalp especially showed more expanded CD8+ clones than normal scalp.

The sample here was CD4+ T cells sorted from blood, taken at week 0. V is TRBV30 and J is TRBJ2-1; 11 nucleotides line up with TRBD2. The receptor was isolated from a human donor with alopecia areata. CDR3 sequence reads: CACRTSGHNEQFF. Written as DNA, the CDR3 is TGTGCCTGCAGGACTAGCGGGCACAATGAGCAGTTCTTC.